The entry that follows covers one T cell receptor (beta chain) sequence. Trimming left V 5 bases short and J 2 bases short, with 15 bases between. The CDR3 is 15 amino acids. CDR1 MNHEY and CDR2 SMNVEV come from the germline V gene (reference sequence). TCRdb passed the RT-PCR reads through MiXCR, listing each CDR3 protein once. The sample lists about 680,000 distinct CDR3 sequences; 12% to 15% were seen once. Material: memory CD4+ T cells from blood. The sequence came from a female donor in good health, serving as a healthy control. The rearrangement joins TRBV27 to TRBJ1-2, with D uncertain. The CDR3 coding sequence is TGTGCCAGCAGTGCGACGGGAGAGACGAACTATGGCTACACCTTC. Translated, it gives CASSATGETNYGYTF.